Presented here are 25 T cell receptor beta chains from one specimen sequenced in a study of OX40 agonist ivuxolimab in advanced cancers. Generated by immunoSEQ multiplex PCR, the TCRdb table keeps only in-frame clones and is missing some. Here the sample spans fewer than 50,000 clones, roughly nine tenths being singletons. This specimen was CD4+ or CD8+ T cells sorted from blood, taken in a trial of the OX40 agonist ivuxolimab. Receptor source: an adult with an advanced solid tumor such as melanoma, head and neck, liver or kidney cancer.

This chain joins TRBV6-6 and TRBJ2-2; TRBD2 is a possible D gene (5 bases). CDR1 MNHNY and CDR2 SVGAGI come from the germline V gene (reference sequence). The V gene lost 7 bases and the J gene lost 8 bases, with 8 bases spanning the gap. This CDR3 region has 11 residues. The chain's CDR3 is CASIGIGELFF. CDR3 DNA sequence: TGTGCCAGCATCGGGATTGGGGAGCTGTTTTTT.

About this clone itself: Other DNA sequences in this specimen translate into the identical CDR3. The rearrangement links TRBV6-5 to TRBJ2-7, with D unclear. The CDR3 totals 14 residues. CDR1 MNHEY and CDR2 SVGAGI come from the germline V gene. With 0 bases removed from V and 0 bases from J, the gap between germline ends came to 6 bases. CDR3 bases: TGTGCCAGCAGTTACTCAGCAAGCTCCTACGAGCAGTACTTC. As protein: CASSYSASSYEQYF.

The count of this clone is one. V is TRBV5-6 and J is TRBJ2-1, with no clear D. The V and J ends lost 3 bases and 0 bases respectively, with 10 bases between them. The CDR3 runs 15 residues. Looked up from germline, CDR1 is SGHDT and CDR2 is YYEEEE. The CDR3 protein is CASSYHLYSYNEQFF. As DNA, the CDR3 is TGTGCCAGCAGCTATCATCTTTACTCCTACAATGAGCAGTTCTTC.

CDR3 sequence reads: CASSWSDSMNTEAFF. The CDR3 bases are TGTGCCAGCAGCTGGTCGGACAGTATGAACACTGAAGCTTTCTTT. This sequence joins TRBV5-4 and TRBJ1-1; TRBD1 is a possible D gene (6 bases). Germline V gene sequence: CDR1 SGHNT, CDR2 YYREEE (reference sequence). The CDR3 spans 15 residues. The germline V and J ends were trimmed by 3 bases and 0 bases, with 12 bases remaining between them.

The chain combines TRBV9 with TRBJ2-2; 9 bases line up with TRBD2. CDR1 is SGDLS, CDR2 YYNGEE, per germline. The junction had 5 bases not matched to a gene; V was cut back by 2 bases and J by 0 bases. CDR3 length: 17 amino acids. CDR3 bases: TGTGCCAGCAGCGTGCCTAGCGGGGAAGCGAACACCGGGGAGCTGTTTTTT. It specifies CASSVPSGEANTGELFF.

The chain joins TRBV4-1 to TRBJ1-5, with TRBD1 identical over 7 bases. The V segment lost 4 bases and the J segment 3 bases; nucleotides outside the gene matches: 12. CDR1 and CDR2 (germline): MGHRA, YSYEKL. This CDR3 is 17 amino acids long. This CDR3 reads CASSPYAGGAVNQPQHF. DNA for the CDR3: TGCGCCAGCAGCCCTTATGCAGGGGGGGCCGTCAATCAGCCCCAGCATTTT.

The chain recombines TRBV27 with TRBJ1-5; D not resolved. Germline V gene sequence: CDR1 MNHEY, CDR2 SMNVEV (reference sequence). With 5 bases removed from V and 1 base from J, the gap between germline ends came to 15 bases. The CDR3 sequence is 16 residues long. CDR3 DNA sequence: TGTGCCAGCAGTCCTACGACCGAACTCAGCAATCAGCCCCAGCATTTT. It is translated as CASSPTTELSNQPQHF.

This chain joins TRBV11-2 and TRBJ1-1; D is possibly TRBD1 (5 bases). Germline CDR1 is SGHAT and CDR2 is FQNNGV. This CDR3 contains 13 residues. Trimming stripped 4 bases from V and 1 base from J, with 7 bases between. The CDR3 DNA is TGTGCCAGCAGCTCTGGGGGGAACACTGAAGCTTTCTTT. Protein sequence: CASSSGGNTEAFF.

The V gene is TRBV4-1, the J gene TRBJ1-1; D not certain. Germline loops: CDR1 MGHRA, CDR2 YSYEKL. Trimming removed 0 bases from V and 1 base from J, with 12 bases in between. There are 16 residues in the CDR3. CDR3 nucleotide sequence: TGCGCCAGCAGCCAAGAGTACATAGGAGGGAACACTGAAGCTTTCTTT. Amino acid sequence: CASSQEYIGGNTEAFF.

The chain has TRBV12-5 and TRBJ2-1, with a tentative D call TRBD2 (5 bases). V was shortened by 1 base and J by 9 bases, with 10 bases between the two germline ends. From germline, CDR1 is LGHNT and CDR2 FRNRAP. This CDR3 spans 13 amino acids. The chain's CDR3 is CASGLGAAGEQFF. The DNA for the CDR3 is TGTGCTAGTGGTTTGGGGGCCGCGGGTGAGCAGTTCTTC.

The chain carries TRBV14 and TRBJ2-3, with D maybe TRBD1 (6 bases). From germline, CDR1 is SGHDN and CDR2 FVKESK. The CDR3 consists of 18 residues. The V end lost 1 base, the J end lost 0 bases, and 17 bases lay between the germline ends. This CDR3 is CASSQGYRDKRSTDTQYF. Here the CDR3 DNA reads TGTGCCAGCAGCCAAGGGTACAGGGACAAGCGTAGCACAGATACGCAGTATTTT.

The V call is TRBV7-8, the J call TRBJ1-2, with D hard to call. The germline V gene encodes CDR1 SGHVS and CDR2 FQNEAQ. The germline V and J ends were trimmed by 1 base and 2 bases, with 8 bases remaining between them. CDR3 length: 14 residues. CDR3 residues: CASSLGGENYGYTF. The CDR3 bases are TGTGCCAGCAGCTTAGGTGGGGAGAACTATGGCTACACCTTC. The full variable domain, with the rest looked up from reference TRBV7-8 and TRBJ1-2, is GAGVSQSPRYKVAKRGQDVALRCDPISGHVSLFWYQQALGQGPEFLTYFQNEAQLDKSGLPSDRFFAERPEGSVSTLKIQRTQQEDSAVYLCASSLGGENYGYTFGSGTRLTVV.

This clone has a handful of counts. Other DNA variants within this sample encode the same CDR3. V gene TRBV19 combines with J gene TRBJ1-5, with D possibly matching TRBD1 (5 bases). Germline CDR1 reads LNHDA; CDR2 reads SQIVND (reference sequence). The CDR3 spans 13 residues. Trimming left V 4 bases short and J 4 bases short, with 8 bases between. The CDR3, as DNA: TGTGCCAGTAGTAATCGGGGGAATCAGCCCCAGCATTTT. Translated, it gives CASSNRGNQPQHF.

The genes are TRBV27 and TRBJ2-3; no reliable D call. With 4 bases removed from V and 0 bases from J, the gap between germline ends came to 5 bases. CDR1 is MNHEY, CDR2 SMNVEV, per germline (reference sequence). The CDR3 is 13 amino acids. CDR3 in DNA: TGTGCCAGCAGTTCTTTTAGCACAGATACGCAGTATTTT. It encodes CASSSFSTDTQYF.

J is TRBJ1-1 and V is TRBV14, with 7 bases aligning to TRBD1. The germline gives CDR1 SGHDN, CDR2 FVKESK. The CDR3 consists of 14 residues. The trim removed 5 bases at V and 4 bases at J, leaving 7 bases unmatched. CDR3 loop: CASSSLDRVTEAFF. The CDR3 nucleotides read TGTGCCAGCAGCTCACTCGACAGGGTCACTGAAGCTTTCTTT.

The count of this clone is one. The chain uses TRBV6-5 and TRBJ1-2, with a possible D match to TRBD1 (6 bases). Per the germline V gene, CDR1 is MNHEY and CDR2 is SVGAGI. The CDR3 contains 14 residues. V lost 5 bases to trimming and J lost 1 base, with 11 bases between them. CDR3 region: CASSATGYNYGYTF. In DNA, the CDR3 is TGTGCCAGCAGTGCCACAGGGTATAACTATGGCTACACCTTC.

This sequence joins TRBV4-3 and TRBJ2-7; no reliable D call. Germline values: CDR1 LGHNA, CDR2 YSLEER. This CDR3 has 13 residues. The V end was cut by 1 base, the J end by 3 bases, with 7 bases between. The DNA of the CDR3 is TGCGCCAGCAGCCAAGCCCAGAACTACGAGCAGTACTTC. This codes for CASSQAQNYEQYF.

The CDR3 bases are TGTGCCAGTAGGCCGGGACTAGGTTTTCGGGGGGAGCTGTTTTTT. It specifies CASRPGLGFRGELFF. The chain joins TRBV19 to TRBJ2-2; 8 bases map to TRBD2. Germline lookup yields CDR1 LNHDA and CDR2 SQIVND (reference sequence). The CDR3 is made up of 15 amino acids. The J segment lost 8 bases and the V segment lost 6 bases, leaving 11 bases of the junction unmatched.

CDR3 loop: CASTAGTGSYEQYF. Here the CDR3 DNA reads TGCGCCAGCACCGCAGGGACAGGTTCCTACGAGCAGTACTTC. This chain joins TRBV5-1 and TRBJ2-7, with TRBD1 identical over 8 bases. The CDR3 has 14 amino acids. J gave up 1 base and V 6 bases, and 6 bases lay outside the gene matches. Per germline, CDR1 SGHRS and CDR2 YFSETQ.

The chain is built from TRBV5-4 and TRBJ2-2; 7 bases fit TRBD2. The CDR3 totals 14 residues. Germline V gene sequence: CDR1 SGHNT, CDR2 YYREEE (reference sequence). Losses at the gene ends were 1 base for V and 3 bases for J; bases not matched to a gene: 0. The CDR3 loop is CASSLTSDTGELFF. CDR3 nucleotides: TGTGCCAGCAGCTTGACTAGCGACACCGGGGAGCTGTTTTTT. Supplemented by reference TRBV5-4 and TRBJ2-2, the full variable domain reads ETGVTQSPTHLIKTRGQQVTLRCSSQSGHNTVSWYQQALGQGPQFIFQYYREEENGRGNFPPRFSGLQFPNYSSELNVNALELDDSALYLCASSLTSDTGELFFGEGSRLTVL.

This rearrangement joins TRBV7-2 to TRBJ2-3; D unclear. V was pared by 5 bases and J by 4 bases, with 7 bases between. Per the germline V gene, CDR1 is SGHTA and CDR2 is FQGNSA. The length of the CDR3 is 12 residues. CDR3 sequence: CASSLPPDTQYF. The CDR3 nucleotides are TGTGCCAGCAGCCTCCCCCCAGATACGCAGTATTTT. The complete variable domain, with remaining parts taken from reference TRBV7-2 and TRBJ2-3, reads GAGVSQSPSNKVTEKGKDVELRCDPISGHTALYWYRQSLGQGLEFLIYFQGNSAPDKSGLPSDRFSAERTGGSVSTLTIQRTQQEDSAVYLCASSLPPDTQYFGPGTRLTVL.

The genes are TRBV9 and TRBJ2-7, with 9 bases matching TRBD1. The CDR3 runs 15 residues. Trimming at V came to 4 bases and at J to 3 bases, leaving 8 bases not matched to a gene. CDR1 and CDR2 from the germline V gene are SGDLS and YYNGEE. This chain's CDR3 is CASSPVGQGGYEQYF. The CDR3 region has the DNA TGTGCCAGCAGCCCAGTGGGACAGGGAGGCTACGAGCAGTACTTC. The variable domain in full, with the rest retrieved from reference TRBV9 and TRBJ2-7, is DSGVTQTPKHLITATGQRVTLRCSPRSGDLSVYWYQQSLDQGLQFLIQYYNGEERAKGNILERFSAQQFPDLHSELNLSSLELGDSALYFCASSPVGQGGYEQYFGPGTRLTVT.

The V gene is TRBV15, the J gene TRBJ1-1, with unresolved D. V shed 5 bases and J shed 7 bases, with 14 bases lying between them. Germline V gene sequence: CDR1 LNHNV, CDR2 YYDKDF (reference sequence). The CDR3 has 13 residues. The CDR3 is CATSPEWEDEAFF. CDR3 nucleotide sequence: TGTGCCACCAGCCCAGAATGGGAGGATGAAGCTTTCTTT. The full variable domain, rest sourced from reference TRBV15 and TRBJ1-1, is DAMVIQNPRYQVTQFGKPVTLSCSQTLNHNVMYWYQQKSSQAPKLLFHYYDKDFNNEADTPDNFQSRRPNTSFCFLDIRSPGLGDTAMYLCATSPEWEDEAFFGQGTRLTVV.

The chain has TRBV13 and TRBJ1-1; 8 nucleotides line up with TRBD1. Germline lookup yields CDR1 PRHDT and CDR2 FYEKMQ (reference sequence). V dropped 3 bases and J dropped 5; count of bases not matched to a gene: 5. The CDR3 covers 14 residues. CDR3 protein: CASSFDRGQTEAFF. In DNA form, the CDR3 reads TGTGCCAGCAGCTTCGACAGGGGCCAAACTGAAGCTTTCTTT.

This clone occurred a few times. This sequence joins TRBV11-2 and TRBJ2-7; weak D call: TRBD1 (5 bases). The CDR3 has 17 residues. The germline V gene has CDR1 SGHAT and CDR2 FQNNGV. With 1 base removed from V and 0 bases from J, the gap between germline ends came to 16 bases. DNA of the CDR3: TGTGCCAGCAGCTTAGTCGGTGTATACAGGAGCTCCTACGAGCAGTACTTC. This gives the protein CASSLVGVYRSSYEQYF.